This T cell receptor (beta chain) was recorded in a study of radiotherapy plus CTLA-4 blockade in lung cancer. TCRdb keeps only in-frame clones here, not all; method: immunoSEQ multiplex PCR. The data show some 60,000 clones, with roughly four fifths seen just once and roughly 17% held by the top ten. This clonotype was sampled from a human donor with non-small cell lung cancer who had a complete response to radiotherapy plus ipilimumab. This material consisted of peripheral blood, taken from a patient treated with radiotherapy plus ipilimumab.

The CDR3 nucleotides are TGCGCCAGCAGCATAAGCGGGGGGGCCAGAGAGACCCAGTACTTC. It specifies CASSISGGARETQYF. The chain employs TRBV5-1 and TRBJ2-5; 10 nucleotides align to TRBD2. J lost 4 bases, V lost 4 bases, and 7 bases had no gene match. The CDR3 sequence is 15 residues long. Germline values: CDR1 SGHRS, CDR2 YFSETQ.